This TCR beta chain was obtained from a study of T cell repertoires in cytomegalovirus infection (dated by TCRdb to the late 2010s). Some background on the complete study: Donor HLA type was relevant to the analysis, as public TCR beta signatures indicated carriage of CMV infection together with the matching HLA type.

As concerns this clonotype: Its antigen is unknown. It has no much larger one-base neighbor in the sample; base qualities were not kept.

Its CDR3 holds 12 amino acids, cysteine through phenylalanine. Only the CDR3 portion is preserved as DNA: 36 bases, with reading frame beginning at the first base. CDR1 SEHNR and CDR2 FQNEAQ are derived from the germline V gene (reference sequence). V is pared back by 5 bases and J by 6 bases, with 8 bases lying between the germline termini. The full study reports these points: In both this cohort and an independent roughly 330-donor cohort, the cumulative frequency of public TCR beta family members distinguished carriers of CMV infection plus the relevant HLA type. In the ex vivo response, HLA-C-restricted CMV-specific TCR beta clonotypes were dominant, and in two of eight donors the single most frequent clonotype came from this HLA-C-restricted group.

Sequencing took place on an Illumina HiSeq 1500. TCRdb handled the public reads itself, with Q25 trimming in fastp and clone calling in MiXCR, and kept productive beta chains. Under each unique CDR3 protein, matching rows form one entry showing the most common genes and DNA. This sample comprises fewer than 350,000 distinct CDR3 sequences, 17% of them detected only once. The ten largest clones add up to around 13% of the sample. This chain is built from TRBV7-9 and TRBJ2-1; no D gene call is confident. The specimen sequenced was PBMCs. This TCR came from a human donor in good health (CMV status not recorded). Some clones in this sample may be carry-over from other donors' samples. The CDR3 reads CASSPPSNEQFF. The sequenced DNA is TGTGCCAGCAGCCCACCTAGCAATGAGCAGTTCTTC.